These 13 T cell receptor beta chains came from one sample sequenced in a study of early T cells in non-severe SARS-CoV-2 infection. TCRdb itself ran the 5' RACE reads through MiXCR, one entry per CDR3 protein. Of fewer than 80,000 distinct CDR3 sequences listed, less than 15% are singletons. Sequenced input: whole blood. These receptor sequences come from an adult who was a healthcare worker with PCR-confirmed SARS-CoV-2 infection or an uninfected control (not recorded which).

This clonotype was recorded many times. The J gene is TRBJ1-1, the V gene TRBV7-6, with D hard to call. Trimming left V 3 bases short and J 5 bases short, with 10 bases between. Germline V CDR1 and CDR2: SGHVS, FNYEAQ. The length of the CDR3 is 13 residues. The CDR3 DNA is TGTGCCAGCAGCTTTGGGGTAGGGACTGAAGCTTTCTTT. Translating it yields CASSFGVGTEAFF.

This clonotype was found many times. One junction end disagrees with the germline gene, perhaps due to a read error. This CDR3 is CASSVALGIGLGEQFF. The CDR3 DNA follows: TGTGCCAGCAGCGTAGCCCTGGGTATTGGCTTAGGTGAGCAGTTCTTC. V gene TRBV7-9 combines with J gene TRBJ2-1; D is unclear. The CDR3 is 16 amino acids. Germline values: CDR1 SEHNR, CDR2 FQNEAQ (reference sequence).

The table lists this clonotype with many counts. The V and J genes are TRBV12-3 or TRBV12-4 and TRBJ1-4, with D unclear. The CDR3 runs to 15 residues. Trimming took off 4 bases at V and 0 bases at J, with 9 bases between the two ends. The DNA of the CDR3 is TGTGCCAGCAGTTATTGGGCCTCAACTAATGAAAAACTGTTTTTT. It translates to CASSYWASTNEKLFF.

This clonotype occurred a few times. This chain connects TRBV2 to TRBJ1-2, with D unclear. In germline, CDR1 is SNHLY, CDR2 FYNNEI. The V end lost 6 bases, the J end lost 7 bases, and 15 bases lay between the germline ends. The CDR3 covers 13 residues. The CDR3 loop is CASRTTVFGGYTF. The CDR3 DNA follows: TGTGCCAGCAGGACCACCGTCTTCGGTGGCTACACCTTC.

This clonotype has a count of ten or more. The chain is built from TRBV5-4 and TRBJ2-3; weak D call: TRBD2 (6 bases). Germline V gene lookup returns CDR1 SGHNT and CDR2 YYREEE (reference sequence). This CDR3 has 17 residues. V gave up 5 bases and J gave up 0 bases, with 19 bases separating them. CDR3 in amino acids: CASRPGWRGASTDTQYF. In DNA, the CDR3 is TGTGCCAGCAGACCGGGGTGGCGGGGAGCTAGCACAGATACGCAGTATTTT.

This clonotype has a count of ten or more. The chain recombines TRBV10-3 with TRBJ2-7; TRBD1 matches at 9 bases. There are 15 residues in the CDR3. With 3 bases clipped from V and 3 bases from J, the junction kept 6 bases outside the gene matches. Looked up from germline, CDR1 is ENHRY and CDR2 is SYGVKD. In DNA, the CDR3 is TGTGCCATCAGTGACTCGAGGACAGGGGACTACGAGCAGTACTTC. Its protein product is CAISDSRTGDYEQYF.

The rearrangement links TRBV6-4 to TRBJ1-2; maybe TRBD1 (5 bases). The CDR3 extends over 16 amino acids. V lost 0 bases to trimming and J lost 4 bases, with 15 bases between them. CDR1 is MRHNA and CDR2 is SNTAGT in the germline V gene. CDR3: CASSDSIWPGPYGYTF. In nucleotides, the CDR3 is TGTGCCAGCAGTGACTCGATTTGGCCGGGGCCCTATGGCTACACCTTC.

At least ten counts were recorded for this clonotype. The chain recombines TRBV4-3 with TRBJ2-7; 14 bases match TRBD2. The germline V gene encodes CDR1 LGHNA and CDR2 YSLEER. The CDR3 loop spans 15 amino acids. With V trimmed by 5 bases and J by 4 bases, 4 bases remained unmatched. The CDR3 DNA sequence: TGCGCCAGCAGCAAGGGGACTAGCGGGGGTTACGAGCAGTACTTC. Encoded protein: CASSKGTSGGYEQYF.

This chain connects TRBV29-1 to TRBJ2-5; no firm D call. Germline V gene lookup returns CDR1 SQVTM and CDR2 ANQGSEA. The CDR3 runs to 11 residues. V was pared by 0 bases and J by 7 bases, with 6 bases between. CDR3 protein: CSVEDVGTQYF. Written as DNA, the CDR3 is TGCAGCGTTGAAGATGTGGGGACCCAGTACTTC.

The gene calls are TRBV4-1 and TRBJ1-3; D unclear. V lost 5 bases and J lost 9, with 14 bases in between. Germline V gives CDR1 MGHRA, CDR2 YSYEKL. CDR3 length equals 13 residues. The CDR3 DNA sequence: TGCGCCAGCAGCGTCCGCACCGCGAGCACCATATATTTT. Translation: CASSVRTASTIYF.

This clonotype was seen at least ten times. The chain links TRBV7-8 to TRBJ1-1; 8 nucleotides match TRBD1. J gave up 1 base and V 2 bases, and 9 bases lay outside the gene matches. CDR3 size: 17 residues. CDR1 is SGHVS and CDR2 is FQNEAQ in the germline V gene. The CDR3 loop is CASSLPRGDRKNTEAFF. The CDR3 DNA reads TGTGCCAGCAGCTTACCAAGGGGGGACAGGAAGAACACTGAAGCTTTCTTT.

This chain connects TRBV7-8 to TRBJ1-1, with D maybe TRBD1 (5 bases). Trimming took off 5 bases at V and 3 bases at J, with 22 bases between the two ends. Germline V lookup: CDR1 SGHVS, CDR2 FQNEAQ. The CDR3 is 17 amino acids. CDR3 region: CASSKGDWGSPYTEAFF. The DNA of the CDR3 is TGTGCCAGCAGCAAAGGAGACTGGGGGTCACCGTACACTGAAGCTTTCTTT.

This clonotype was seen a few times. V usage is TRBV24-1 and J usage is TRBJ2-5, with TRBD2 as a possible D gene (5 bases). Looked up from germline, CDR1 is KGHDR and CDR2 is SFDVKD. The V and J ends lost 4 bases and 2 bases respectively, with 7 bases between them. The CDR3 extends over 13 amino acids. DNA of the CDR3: TGTGCCACCAGTGAGGGAGCACAAGAGACCCAGTACTTC. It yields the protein CATSEGAQETQYF.